These 8 T cell receptor beta chains were sequenced from one sample in a study of blood T cells in healthy people across ages. Primers used in a second PCR of roughly 6 to 11 cycles were a sample-barcoded 5' primer and a J-beta primer mix. One entry per CDR3 protein, called by TCRdb with MiXCR from the 5' RACE reads. The table lists 800,000 to 900,000 distinct CDR3 sequences, about 59% of them singletons. Sample: blood. Every receptor here comes from a man aged 30-40 years in good health.

This chain joins TRBV5-1 and TRBJ2-1; tentatively, D is TRBD2 (6 bases). The V and J ends lost 0 bases and 1 base respectively, with 8 bases between them. The CDR3 sequence is 15 residues long. In germline, CDR1 is SGHRS, CDR2 YFSETQ. CDR3 residues: CASSLGDWSYNEQFF. In nucleotides, the CDR3 is TGCGCCAGCAGCTTGGGGGACTGGTCCTACAATGAGCAGTTCTTC.

This clonotype was seen only a few times. This CDR3 is CASGLDLNEQYF. CDR3 coding DNA: TGTGCTAGTGGGTTAGACTTGAACGAGCAGTACTTC. V is TRBV12-5 and J is TRBJ2-7, with D unresolved. The CDR3 sequence is 12 residues long. Between the trimmed V and J ends, which lost 6 bases and 5 bases, there was a span of 11 bases. CDR1 LGHNT and CDR2 FRNRAP come from the germline V gene.

This clonotype turned up a few times. The CDR3 region is CSASVQGSSEQYF. The DNA for the CDR3 is TGCAGTGCTAGTGTACAGGGCTCATCCGAGCAGTACTTC. The rearrangement links TRBV20-1 to TRBJ2-7, with D tentatively TRBD1 (6 bases). Germline CDR1 is DFQATT and CDR2 is SNEGSKA (reference sequence). The CDR3 contains 13 residues. V was clipped by 3 bases and J by 6 bases, with 15 bases between them.

As to this clonotype: This may arise from a read error, as a much more abundant clone is one base away. This chain connects TRBV10-3 to TRBJ2-1; D not resolved. Trimming pared 3 bases from V and 13 bases from J, leaving 10 bases between. This CDR3 is 11 amino acids long. CDR1 and CDR2 (germline): ENHRY, SYGVKD. CDR3 nucleotide sequence: TGTGCCATCAGTGAACACGAGACCCAGTTCTTC. This codes for CAISEHETQFF.

V is TRBV20-1 and J is TRBJ1-6; 7 bases are a match to TRBD1. Germline values: CDR1 DFQATT, CDR2 SNEGSKA (reference sequence). The CDR3 is 15 residues long. The V gene end was trimmed by 5 bases and the J gene end by 0 bases; junction bases not matched to a gene: 4. The DNA for the CDR3 is TGCAGTGCTCTCGGACAGGACTCCTATAATTCACCCCTCCACTTT. Translating it yields CSALGQDSYNSPLHF.

This clonotype has only a few counts. The genes are TRBV20-1 and TRBJ2-7; D is unresolved. This CDR3 region has 13 residues. Germline CDR1 is DFQATT and CDR2 is SNEGSKA (reference sequence). The ends were cut back, 4 bases at V and 2 bases at J, with 12 bases in the middle. CDR3 amino acids: CSATVSNPYEQYF. CDR3 DNA sequence: TGCAGTGCTACGGTCAGTAACCCCTACGAGCAGTACTTC.

This clonotype was counted ten times or more. The chain couples TRBV25-1 to TRBJ2-1; D remains ambiguous. Trimming took 3 bases from V and 14 from J, leaving 14 bases between them. The V gene's germline CDR1 is MGHDK and CDR2 SYGVNS. The CDR3 contains 12 residues. CDR3 protein: CASSDPLTVEFF. Written as DNA, the CDR3 is TGTGCCAGCAGTGATCCGCTAACGGTGGAGTTCTTC.

The chain employs TRBV20-1 and TRBJ2-3; 7 nucleotides line up with TRBD1. This CDR3 is 15 amino acids long. J gave up 6 bases and V 1 base, and 10 bases lay outside the gene matches. CDR1 is DFQATT, CDR2 SNEGSKA, per germline (reference sequence). Here the CDR3 reads CSARGPGGRADTQYF. In DNA, the CDR3 is TGCAGTGCTAGAGGGCCAGGGGGTCGTGCGGATACGCAGTATTTT.